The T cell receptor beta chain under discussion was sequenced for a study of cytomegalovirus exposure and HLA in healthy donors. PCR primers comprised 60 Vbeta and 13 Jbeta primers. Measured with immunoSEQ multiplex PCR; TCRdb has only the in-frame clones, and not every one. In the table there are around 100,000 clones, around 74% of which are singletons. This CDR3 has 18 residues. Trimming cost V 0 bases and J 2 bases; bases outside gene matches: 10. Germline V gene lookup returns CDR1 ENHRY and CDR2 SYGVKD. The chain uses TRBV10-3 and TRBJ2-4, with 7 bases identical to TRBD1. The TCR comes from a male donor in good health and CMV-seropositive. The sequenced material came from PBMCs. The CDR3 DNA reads TGTGCCATCAGTGAGTCGAGTCCCGGACAGGCATCCAAAAACATTCAGTACTTC. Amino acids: CAISESSPGQASKNIQYF.